The rows below give T cell receptor beta chains drawn from one sample of a study of CD8 T cells in Susac syndrome. TCRdb reprocessed the immunoSEQ multiplex PCR reads via MiXCR and lists one record per CDR3 protein. The sample holds roughly 120,000 distinct CDR3 sequences, roughly 97% seen once. The sequenced sample consisted of CD4+ T cells from PBMCs. The origin of the receptors is a human donor in good health. The CDR3 runs from the conserved cysteine through the conserved F or W. Fields, in order: clone size, D gene, V gene, J gene, CDR3 DNA, CDR3 protein. D genes are given only for firm matches. Rows give clone size only sometimes, using once, few, many, or a class for an expanded clone.

-,-,TRBV9,TRBJ2-5,TGTGCCAGCAGCCGACTCCCCAGCGCAGAAGAGACCCAGTACTTC,CASSRLPSAEETQYF
-,-,TRBV3-1,TRBJ2-3,TGTGCCAGCAGCCAAGGGCCAGGTCGAGGCACAGATACGCAGTATTTT,CASSQGPGRGTDTQYF
once,TRBD2,TRBV20-1,TRBJ2-1,TGCAGTGCTAGCGCCAATAGCGGGAAGTCCTACAATGAGCAGTTCTTC,CSASANSGKSYNEQFF
-,TRBD2,TRBV3-1,TRBJ2-1,TGTGCCAGCAGCCTAGGCCGGCTAGCGGGGGAGGTGTTCTTC,CASSLGRLAGEVFF
-,-,TRBV6-4,TRBJ2-7,TGTGCCAGCAGTGACTGGGACGAGCAGTACTTC,CASSDWDEQYF
once,TRBD2,TRBV30,TRBJ2-1,TGTGCCTGGAGTGCGACTAGCGGGGGGCGGAATGAGCAGTTCTTC,CAWSATSGGRNEQFF
-,TRBD1,TRBV5-4,TRBJ1-1,TGTGCCAGCAGCGTGATCGACAGGGCCACTGAAGCTTTCTTT,CASSVIDRATEAFF
-,TRBD1,TRBV2,TRBJ1-2,TGTGCCAGCACTAAGACAGGGGTATATGGCTACACCTTC,CASTKTGVYGYTF
-,-,TRBV6-1,TRBJ2-5,TGTGCCAGCAAACCGCAGTCGTACCAAGAGACCCAGTACTTC,CASKPQSYQETQYF
-,-,TRBV2,TRBJ2-3,TGTGCCAGTAGGCGAGCTGGCGATACGCAGTATTTT,CASRRAGDTQYF
-,TRBD1,TRBV5-1,TRBJ1-2,TGCGCCAGCAGCTTGTACACAGGGGGAAATGGCTACACCTTC,CASSLYTGGNGYTF
-,TRBD2,TRBV4-1,TRBJ2-7,TGCGCCAGCAGCCCGACTAGCGGGAGGGTGCCCTACGAGCAGTACTTC,CASSPTSGRVPYEQYF
-,TRBD2,TRBV20-1,TRBJ2-7,TGCAGTGCTTCCGGACTAGCGGGAGACCCCTACGAGCAGTACTTC,CSASGLAGDPYEQYF
-,-,TRBV7-2,TRBJ2-3,TGTGCCAGCAGCCGGAGTCCCAGGGACACAGATACGCAGTATTTT,CASSRSPRDTDTQYF
-,TRBD1,TRBV29-1,TRBJ1-1,TGCAGCGTTGAACAGGGGGCAGGGAACACTGAAGCTTTCTTT,CSVEQGAGNTEAFF
-,-,TRBV11-3,TRBJ2-4,TGTGCCAGCAGCTTGCAGGAAGGAAACATTCAGTACTTC,CASSLQEGNIQYF
-,-,TRBV2,TRBJ1-1,TGTGCCAGCAGTCTCGTTCCGGGGAACACTGAAGCTTTCTTT,CASSLVPGNTEAFF
-,-,TRBV7-9,TRBJ2-6,TGTGCCAGCAGCCTACAGGGTTTCTCTGGGGCCAACGTCCTGACTTTC,CASSLQGFSGANVLTF
-,TRBD1,TRBV30,TRBJ2-2,TGTGCCTGGAGTGGAGGGAGGACAGGGGGTCGGACCGGGGAGCTGTTTTTT,CAWSGGRTGGRTGELFF
-,TRBD1,TRBV6-2/TRBV6-3,TRBJ2-3,TGTGCCAGCAGTTCGGGACAGTATACGCAGTATTTT,CASSSGQYTQYF
-,TRBD2,TRBV15,TRBJ2-5,TGTGCCACCAGCTCTCCGGGACTAGAGGAGACCCAGTACTTC,CATSSPGLEETQYF
once,TRBD1,TRBV12-3/TRBV12-4,TRBJ1-1,TGTGCCAGCATCCTGGACAGGCGGAACACTGAAGCTTTCTTT,CASILDRRNTEAFF
-,TRBD1,TRBV28,TRBJ1-2,TGTGCCAGCAGTTTAGGAGGGACAGGGAGCTATGGCTACACCTTC,CASSLGGTGSYGYTF
-,-,TRBV7-3,TRBJ2-2,TGTGCCAGCAGCTTACATGAGGGCGGGGAGCTGTTTTTT,CASSLHEGGELFF
-,TRBD1,TRBV9,TRBJ2-1,TGTGCCAGCAGCGAGACAGGGGGGGACTACAATGAGCAGTTCTTC,CASSETGGDYNEQFF
-,TRBD1,TRBV2,TRBJ1-5,TGTGCCAGCAGTCCCGGGACAGAGGATCAGCCCCAGCATTTT,CASSPGTEDQPQHF
-,-,TRBV12-3/TRBV12-4,TRBJ2-7,TGTGCCAGCAGTTTAGAGGCCCTATCTAGCTCCTACGAGCAGTACTTC,CASSLEALSSSYEQYF
-,TRBD2,TRBV7-6,TRBJ2-1,TGTGCCAGCAGCCCTCAACGACTAGCGGGGGGGTACAATGAGCAGTTCTTC,CASSPQRLAGGYNEQFF
-,-,TRBV12-3/TRBV12-4,TRBJ2-5,TGTGCCAGCAGTTTAAGGGTCAGGGGTCCATCGGAGACCCAGTACTTC,CASSLRVRGPSETQYF
-,-,TRBV15,TRBJ1-5,TGTGCCACCAGCAGAGACAGGGAGCCCCATCAGCCCCAGCATTTT,CATSRDREPHQPQHF
-,-,TRBV5-1,TRBJ2-1,TGCGCCAGCAGCTTGGAAGGGGTTTACAATGAGCAGTTCTTC,CASSLEGVYNEQFF
-,-,TRBV3-1,TRBJ2-6,TGTGCCATCTCATACTCTGGGGCCAACGTCCTGACTTTC,CAISYSGANVLTF
-,TRBD1,TRBV13,TRBJ2-5,TGTGCCAGCAGATCCGCCTTTTATCTGGACAGGGGCCAAGAGACCCAGTACTTC,CASRSAFYLDRGQETQYF
once,-,TRBV24-1,TRBJ2-7,TGTGCCACCAGTGATTTTGCACAGGGACGTGACGAGCAGTACTTC,CATSDFAQGRDEQYF
-,TRBD1,TRBV24-1,TRBJ2-5,TGTGCCACCAGTGATCTCCCCGTCACAGGGGCGCAAGAGACCCAGTACTTC,CATSDLPVTGAQETQYF
-,TRBD2,TRBV19,TRBJ2-1,TGTGCCAGTAGTGAGCTGAGCGGGGCCTACAATGAGCAGTTCTTC,CASSELSGAYNEQFF
once,-,TRBV28,TRBJ2-3,TGTGCCAGCAGTTTAGCAGCCTCTAGCACAGATACGCAGTATTTT,CASSLAASSTDTQYF
-,TRBD2,TRBV28,TRBJ2-7,TGTGCCAGCAGTTCCCCCGGGACTATCTACGAGCAGTACTTC,CASSSPGTIYEQYF
-,-,TRBV27,TRBJ1-1,TGTGCCAGCAGTTTCAGGGAGAACACTGAAGCTTTCTTT,CASSFRENTEAFF
-,TRBD2,TRBV13,TRBJ2-1,TGTGCCAGCAGCACCCGAGCGGGAGCGGTCAATGAGCAGTTCTTC,CASSTRAGAVNEQFF
-,-,TRBV12-3/TRBV12-4,TRBJ2-5,TGTGCCAGCAGTTTCTTATCGGCCCCGTGGGAGAAAGAGACCCAGTACTTC,CASSFLSAPWEKETQYF
once,-,TRBV24-1,TRBJ1-1,TGTGCCACCAGTGATTCCCGGGACGTCAACACTGAAGCTTTCTTT,CATSDSRDVNTEAFF
-,TRBD1,TRBV10-3,TRBJ2-7,TGTGCCATCAGTGAGTCAGGACAGGGGGCCGACGAGCAGTACTTC,CAISESGQGADEQYF
-,-,TRBV9,TRBJ2-5,TGTGCCAGCAGCGGTCTGGTAGGAGGCGAGACCCAGTACTTC,CASSGLVGGETQYF
-,TRBD2,TRBV27,TRBJ2-7,TGTGCCAGCAGTTTTCGGGAGGGGTACGAGCAGTACTTC,CASSFREGYEQYF
-,TRBD1,TRBV2,TRBJ1-1,TGTGCCAGCAGTGATGAGGCAGGGGGCACTGAAGCTTTCTTT,CASSDEAGGTEAFF
-,-,TRBV15,TRBJ2-7,TGTGCCACCAGCAGAGATTTAACAGTAAAGGGCAACTTC,CATSRDLTVKGNF